This TCR beta chain appears in the sequencing data of a study of blood T cells in healthy people across ages. Study context: With template switching, about one barcoded beta molecule was captured per two T cells.

V lost 4 bases, J lost 6 bases, and 10 bases lay in between. This CDR3 is built from 13 residues. Germline CDR1 and CDR2: SGHRS and YFSETQ. Through a sample-barcoded 5' primer and a J-beta primer mix, a second PCR was run for about 6 to 11 cycles. Each CDR3 protein is one row after TCRdb ran MiXCR on the 5' RACE reads. Found here are about 2 million distinct CDR3 sequences, just under 50% of them singletons; the top ten hold approximately 2.1%. This chain joins TRBV5-1 and TRBJ2-2; the D gene is possibly TRBD2 (5 bases). The specimen sequenced was blood. This receptor was identified in a woman in her thirties or forties in good health. CDR3 in DNA: TGCGCCAGCAGCCCCGACTATGCCGGGGAGCTGTTTTTT. Residues: CASSPDYAGELFF. Together with reference TRBV5-1 and TRBJ2-2, the CDR3 gives the full variable domain: KAGVTQTPRYLIKTRGQQVTLSCSPISGHRSVSWYQQTPGQGLQFLFEYFSETQRNKGNFPGRFSGRQFSNSRSEMNVSTLELGDSALYLCASSPDYAGELFFGEGSRLTVL.